Presented here are 14 T cell receptor beta chains from one specimen sequenced in a study of T cell repertoires in cytomegalovirus infection. TCRdb reprocessed the reads with MiXCR, giving one entry per CDR3 protein. The table lists tens of thousands of distinct CDR3 sequences, approximately 30% of them singletons. These receptors lack a known antigen. Sequenced material: CD8+ T cells from cultured PBMCs, taken from culture after CMV antigen stimulation. These receptors were collected from a human donor in good health (CMV status not recorded). Some clones in this sample may be carry-over from other donors' samples.

There are a few counts of this clonotype. V gene TRBV11-1 combines with J gene TRBJ2-3; no clear D gene. V was pared by 8 bases and J by 1 base, with 13 bases between. This CDR3 region has 14 residues. Germline values: CDR1 SGHAT, CDR2 FQDESV (reference sequence). This CDR3 is CASARLFGTDTQYF. The CDR3 DNA follows: TGTGCCAGCGCCCGGCTATTCGGCACAGATACGCAGTATTTT.

At least ten counts were recorded for this clonotype. The CDR3 reads CASSFEGGSNQPQHF. DNA for the CDR3: TGTGCCAGCAGTTTTGAAGGGGGCAGCAATCAGCCCCAGCATTTT. This chain connects TRBV27 to TRBJ1-5, with 7 bases fitting TRBD1. Germline CDR1 reads MNHEY; CDR2 reads SMNVEV (reference sequence). Losses at the gene ends were 3 bases for V and 1 base for J; bases not matched to a gene: 3. This CDR3 contains 15 residues.

This chain joins TRBV5-1 and TRBJ2-1; possibly TRBD2 for D (5 bases). The germline V gene has CDR1 SGHRS and CDR2 YFSETQ. V was clipped by 10 bases and J by 2 bases, with 37 bases between them. The CDR3 consists of 21 residues. In DNA, the CDR3 is TGCGCCCCAGATACCCGAGGACGGGGTTTTGTTCCAGCGGTAACCTACAATGAGCAGTTCTTC. It translates to CAPDTRGRGFVPAVTYNEQFF.

This chain joins TRBV6-2 or TRBV6-3 and TRBJ1-1; D uncertain. The ends were cut back, 5 bases at V and 1 base at J, with 11 bases in the middle. CDR1 MNHEY and CDR2 SVGEGT come from the germline V gene. The CDR3 is 14 residues long. The CDR3 here is CASSLLRQNTEAFF. In DNA form, the CDR3 reads TGTGCCAGCAGTCTACTCCGACAGAACACTGAAGCTTTCTTT.

The rearrangement uses TRBV7-9 and TRBJ2-5; D is uncertain. The CDR3 runs to 10 residues. Trimming removed 8 bases at V and 4 bases at J, with 5 bases between. Germline V gene data show CDR1 as SEHNR and CDR2 as FQNEAQ (reference sequence). CDR3 loop: CASGRETQYF. The CDR3 coding sequence is TGTGCCAGCGGTAGAGAGACCCAGTACTTC.

This clonotype appeared a few times. The J gene is TRBJ1-2, the V gene TRBV6-1; possibly TRBD1 for D (6 bases). Trimming pared 0 bases from V and 6 bases from J, leaving 14 bases between. Germline CDR1 reads MNHNS; CDR2 reads SASEGT. This CDR3 spans 15 amino acids. CDR3 in amino acids: CASSEARGGTHGYTF. CDR3 DNA: TGTGCCAGCAGTGAAGCTCGAGGGGGGACCCATGGCTACACCTTC.

This clonotype showed up many times. The V and J genes are TRBV7-8 and TRBJ2-3, with 9 bases fitting TRBD2. CDR1 and CDR2 from the germline V gene are SGHVS and FQNEAQ. Trimming at V came to 5 bases and at J to 1 base, leaving 1 base not matched to a gene. CDR3 size: 14 residues. The CDR3 region is CASSQRGGTDTQYF. The CDR3 DNA sequence: TGTGCCAGCAGCCAGCGGGGGGGCACAGATACGCAGTATTTT.

This clonotype was observed a few times. V gene TRBV6-2 or TRBV6-3 combines with J gene TRBJ2-7; possible D gene TRBD2, 5 bases. V was pared by 5 bases and J by 9 bases, with 20 bases between. The CDR3 loop spans 14 amino acids. Germline lookup yields CDR1 MNHEY and CDR2 SVGEGT. In nucleotides, the CDR3 is TGTGCCAGCAGTGCCCGGTCAACTCTGCGGGCGCAGTACTTC. As protein: CASSARSTLRAQYF.

CDR3 protein: CASSSWDRGTEAFF. CDR3 nucleotide sequence: TGTGCCAGCAGCTCTTGGGACAGGGGCACTGAAGCTTTCTTT. This sequence joins TRBV11-1 and TRBJ1-1; 10 bases line up with TRBD1. The J segment lost 4 bases and the V segment lost 4 bases, leaving 3 bases of the junction unmatched. Germline V lookup: CDR1 SGHAT, CDR2 FQDESV (reference sequence). The CDR3 extends over 14 amino acids.

The J gene is TRBJ2-3, the V gene TRBV6-6; D possibly corresponds to TRBD2 (6 bases). This CDR3 has 16 residues. Germline-derived CDR1 and CDR2 are MNHNY and SVGAGI (reference sequence). V gave up 5 bases and J gave up 1 base, with 16 bases separating them. CDR3 amino acids: CASSHYSSGGTDTQYF. The CDR3, as DNA: TGTGCCAGCAGTCACTACAGTAGCGGCGGCACAGATACGCAGTATTTT.

The V and J genes are TRBV27 and TRBJ2-2, with 8 nucleotides matching TRBD2. V lost 4 bases to trimming and J lost 5 bases; unmatched junction nucleotides: 12. Germline loops: CDR1 MNHEY, CDR2 SMNVEV (reference sequence). This CDR3 comprises 17 residues. The CDR3 bases are TGTGCCAGCAGTTCCCTTCCGGGGGGGGCGTCAACCGGGGAGCTGTTTTTT. Translating it yields CASSSLPGGASTGELFF.

This clonotype is labeled as large. The chain uses TRBV11-2 and TRBJ2-5, with D possibly TRBD1 on 5 matching bases. CDR1 is SGHAT, CDR2 FQNNGV, per germline. The CDR3 covers 15 residues. V was trimmed by 6 bases and J by 2 bases, leaving 16 bases between them. The CDR3: CASRFWSGPQETQYF. DNA of the CDR3: TGTGCCAGCAGGTTTTGGTCAGGGCCACAAGAGACCCAGTACTTC. Full variable domain (outside the CDR3, taken from reference TRBV11-2 and TRBJ2-5): EAGVAQSPRYKIIEKRQSVAFWCNPISGHATLYWYQQILGQGPKLLIQFQNNGVVDDSQLPKDRFSAERLKGVDSTLKIQPAKLEDSAVYLCASRFWSGPQETQYFGPGTRLLVL.

The chain recombines TRBV12-3 or TRBV12-4 with TRBJ1-1; D is ambiguous. V shed 2 bases and J shed 4 bases, with 14 bases lying between them. The CDR3 runs to 15 residues. In DNA, the CDR3 is TGTGCCAGCAGTTTACCCTCCGGGGAAGTCACTGAAGCTTTCTTT. This translates into CASSLPSGEVTEAFF.

This clonotype was counted a few times. The chain combines TRBV6-6 with TRBJ1-3; no clear D gene. CDR1 and CDR2 (germline): MNHNY, SVGAGI (reference sequence). V was shortened by 0 bases and J by 8 bases, with 17 bases between the two germline ends. There are 16 residues in the CDR3. This chain's CDR3 is CASSYSPRAEGDTIYF. CDR3 nucleotide sequence: TGTGCCAGCAGTTACTCCCCCCGGGCGGAAGGCGACACCATATATTTT.